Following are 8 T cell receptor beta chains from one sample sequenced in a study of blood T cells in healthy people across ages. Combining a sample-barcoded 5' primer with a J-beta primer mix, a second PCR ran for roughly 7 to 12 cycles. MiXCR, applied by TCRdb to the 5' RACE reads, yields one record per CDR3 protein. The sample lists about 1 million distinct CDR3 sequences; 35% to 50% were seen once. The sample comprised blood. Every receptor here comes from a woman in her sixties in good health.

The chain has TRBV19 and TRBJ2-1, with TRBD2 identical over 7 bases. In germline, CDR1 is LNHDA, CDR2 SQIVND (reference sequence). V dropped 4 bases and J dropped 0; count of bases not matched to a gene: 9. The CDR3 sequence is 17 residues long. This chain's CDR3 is CASSSRGRVNSYNEQFF. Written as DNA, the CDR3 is TGTGCCAGTAGTAGTCGCGGGAGAGTAAACTCCTACAATGAGCAGTTCTTC.

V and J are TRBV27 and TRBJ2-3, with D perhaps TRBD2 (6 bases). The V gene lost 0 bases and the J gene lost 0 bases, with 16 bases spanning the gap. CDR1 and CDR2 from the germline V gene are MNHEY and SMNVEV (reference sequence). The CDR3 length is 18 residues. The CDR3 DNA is TGTGCCAGCAGTTTATCTGTGGGGGGACGGATGAGCACAGATACGCAGTATTTT. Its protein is CASSLSVGGRMSTDTQYF.

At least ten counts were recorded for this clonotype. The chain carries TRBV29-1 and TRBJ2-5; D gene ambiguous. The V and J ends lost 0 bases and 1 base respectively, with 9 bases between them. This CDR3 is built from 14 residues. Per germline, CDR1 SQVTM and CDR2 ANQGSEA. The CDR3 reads CSVEDPRRQETQYF. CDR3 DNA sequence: TGCAGCGTTGAAGATCCCCGCCGCCAAGAGACCCAGTACTTC. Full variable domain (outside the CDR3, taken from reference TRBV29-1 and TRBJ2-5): SAVISQKPSRDICQRGTSLTIQCQVDSQVTMMFWYRQQPGQSLTLIATANQGSEATYESGFVIDKFPISRPNLTFSTLTVSNMSPEDSSIYLCSVEDPRRQETQYFGPGTRLLVL.

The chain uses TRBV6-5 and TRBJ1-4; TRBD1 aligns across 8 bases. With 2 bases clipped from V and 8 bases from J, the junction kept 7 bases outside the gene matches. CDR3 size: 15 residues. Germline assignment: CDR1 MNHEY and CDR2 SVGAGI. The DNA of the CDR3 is TGTGCCAGCAGTTACAACCCCCGGACAGGGGAAAAACTGTTTTTT. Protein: CASSYNPRTGEKLFF.

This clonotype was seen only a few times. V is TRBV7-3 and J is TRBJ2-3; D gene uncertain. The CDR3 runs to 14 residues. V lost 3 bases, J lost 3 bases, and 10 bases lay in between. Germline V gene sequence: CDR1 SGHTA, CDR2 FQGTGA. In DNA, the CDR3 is TGTGCCAGCAGCTTGATGCCCTGGACAGATACGCAGTATTTT. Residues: CASSLMPWTDTQYF. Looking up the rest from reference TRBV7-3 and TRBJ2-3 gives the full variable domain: GAGVSQTPSNKVTEKGKYVELRCDPISGHTALYWYRQSLGQGPEFLIYFQGTGAADDSGLPNDRFFAVRPEGSVSTLKIQRTERGDSAVYLCASSLMPWTDTQYFGPGTRLTVL.

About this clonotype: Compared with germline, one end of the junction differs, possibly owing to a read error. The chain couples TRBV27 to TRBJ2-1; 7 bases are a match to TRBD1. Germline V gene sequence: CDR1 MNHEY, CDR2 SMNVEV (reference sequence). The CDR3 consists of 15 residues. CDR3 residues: CACSTRDSSYNEQFF. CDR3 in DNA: TGTGCCTGCAGCACAAGGGACAGCTCCTACAATGAGCAGTTCTTC.

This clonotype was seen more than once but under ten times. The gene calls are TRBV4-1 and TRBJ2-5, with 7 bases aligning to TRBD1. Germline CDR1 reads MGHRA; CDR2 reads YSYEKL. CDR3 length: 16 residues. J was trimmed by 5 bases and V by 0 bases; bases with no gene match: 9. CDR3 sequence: CASSQDGSDRTETQYF. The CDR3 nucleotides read TGCGCCAGCAGCCAAGATGGGTCGGACAGGACGGAGACCCAGTACTTC.

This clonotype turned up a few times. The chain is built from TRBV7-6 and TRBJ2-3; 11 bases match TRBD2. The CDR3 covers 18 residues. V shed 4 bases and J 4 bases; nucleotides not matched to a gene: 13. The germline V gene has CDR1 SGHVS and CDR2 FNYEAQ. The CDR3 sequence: CASSSQGTSGSYADTQYF. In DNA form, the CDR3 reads TGTGCCAGCAGCTCCCAGGGAACTAGCGGGAGTTATGCAGATACGCAGTATTTT.